These 32 T cell receptor beta chains were all obtained from the same sample, sequenced in a study of T cell responses to AZD1222 COVID-19 vaccine. The assay was immunoSEQ multiplex PCR, and TCRdb's table has in-frame clones only and misses some. The sample carries around 28,000 clones, around four fifths recorded once. Source: peripheral blood, taken on day 0 of AZD1222 vaccination. These TCRs come from an adult in good health.

This clone showed up just a few times. This chain links TRBV2 with TRBJ1-5; 7 nucleotides match TRBD1. The junction had 4 bases not matched to a gene; V was cut back by 5 bases and J by 0 bases. This CDR3 has 15 amino acids. In germline, CDR1 is SNHLY, CDR2 FYNNEI. The chain's CDR3 is CASSLNRGSNQPQHF. DNA for the CDR3: TGTGCCAGCAGTTTGAACAGGGGTAGCAATCAGCCCCAGCATTTT.

V usage is TRBV11-2 and J usage is TRBJ1-2; D unclear. Germline-derived CDR1 and CDR2 are SGHAT and FQNNGV. The CDR3 spans 15 residues. The V end lost 4 bases, the J end lost 3 bases, and 15 bases lay between the germline ends. The CDR3 sequence: CASSYKEQSYYGYTF. CDR3 DNA sequence: TGTGCCAGCAGCTACAAAGAACAGTCCTACTATGGCTACACCTTC.

This clone occurred once. The chain employs TRBV4-2 and TRBJ2-2, with D possibly called TRBD1 or TRBD2 (5 bases each). V lost 6 bases and J lost 6, with 17 bases in between. Germline V gene lookup returns CDR1 LGHNA and CDR2 YNFKEQ. This CDR3 spans 15 amino acids. The CDR3 protein is CASSRGEGPSGELFF. CDR3 nucleotide sequence: TGTGCCAGCAGTAGGGGAGAGGGGCCTTCCGGGGAGCTGTTTTTT.

This clone was counted between two and nine times. The gene calls are TRBV7-9 and TRBJ1-1, with D unresolved. The CDR3 covers 12 residues. Germline V CDR1 and CDR2: SEHNR, FQNEAQ (reference sequence). Trimming left V 0 bases short and J 10 bases short, with 9 bases between. Written as DNA, the CDR3 is TGTGCCAGCAGCTTAGCGGGTGCAGGAGCTTTCTTT. Its protein is CASSLAGAGAFF.

This clone was seen a few times. This sequence joins TRBV13 and TRBJ1-1; perhaps TRBD1 as D (6 bases). Trimming cost V 5 bases and J 4 bases, with 17 bases left between them. CDR1 is PRHDT, CDR2 FYEKMQ, per germline (reference sequence). The CDR3 covers 15 residues. The CDR3 DNA reads TGTGCCAGCAGCCAGAGGGGGGCCGGGGGCACTGAAGCTTTCTTT. It specifies CASSQRGAGGTEAFF.

The V call is TRBV5-6, the J call TRBJ1-5; possibly TRBD1 for D (6 bases). With 0 bases removed from V and 4 bases from J, the gap between germline ends came to 14 bases. Per germline, CDR1 SGHDT and CDR2 YYEEEE. The CDR3 consists of 16 residues. In DNA form, the CDR3 reads TGTGCCAGCAGCTTGGCCGGGGGCAACGGGAATCAGCCCCAGCATTTT. Encoded protein: CASSLAGGNGNQPQHF.

This clone has a handful of counts. J is TRBJ2-1 and V is TRBV7-2, with D perhaps TRBD2 (5 bases). Trimming stripped 1 base from V and 3 bases from J, with 13 bases between. The CDR3 consists of 16 residues. Germline V gives CDR1 SGHTA, CDR2 FQGNSA. The CDR3 DNA sequence: TGTGCCAGCAGCTTAGAGACGGGATTCCTCTACAATGAGCAGTTCTTC. Translated: CASSLETGFLYNEQFF.

The chain couples TRBV6-5 to TRBJ1-6; TRBD1 aligns across 8 bases. Losses at the gene ends were 5 bases for V and 9 bases for J; bases not matched to a gene: 9. The CDR3 consists of 15 residues. Germline assignment: CDR1 MNHEY and CDR2 SVGAGI. The CDR3, as DNA: TGTGCCAGCAGTATGAACCAGGGGGCGTCTTCACCCCTCCACTTT. Its protein is CASSMNQGASSPLHF.

This rearrangement joins TRBV24-1 to TRBJ1-2, with D uncertain. The length of the CDR3 is 12 residues. V lost 1 base and J lost 4, with 3 bases in between. CDR1 and CDR2 (germline): KGHDR, SFDVKD. The CDR3 DNA reads as TGTGCCACCAGTGATTTCTCCTATGGCTACACCTTC. The encoded protein is CATSDFSYGYTF.

J is TRBJ2-3 and V is TRBV14, with 10 bases identical to TRBD2. The CDR3 runs to 15 residues. Germline CDR1 is SGHDN and CDR2 is FVKESK. V gave up 2 bases and J gave up 4 bases; unmatched junction bases: 3. The CDR3 bases are TGTGCCAGCAGCCAATCCAGCGGGGGGGCAGATACGCAGTATTTT. Its protein product is CASSQSSGGADTQYF. Variable domain in full (rest from reference TRBV14 and TRBJ2-3): EAGVTQFPSHSVIEKGQTVTLRCDPISGHDNLYWYRRVMGKEIKFLLHFVKESKQDESGMPNNRFLAERTGGTYSTLKVQPAELEDSGVYFCASSQSSGGADTQYFGPGTRLTVL.

This clone has a handful of counts. The V gene is TRBV7-2, the J gene TRBJ1-1, with D possibly TRBD1 on 5 matching bases. Germline-derived CDR1 and CDR2 are SGHTA and FQGNSA. V gave up 2 bases and J gave up 1 base, with 5 bases separating them. CDR3 size: 13 residues. CDR3 coding DNA: TGTGCCAGCAGCTTACAGGGGAACACTGAAGCTTTCTTT. Translation gives CASSLQGNTEAFF.

In nucleotides, the CDR3 is TGTGCCAGCAACGTAATGACCGAGCCTCATAAGCAGTTCTTC. It yields the protein CASNVMTEPHKQFF. V gene TRBV27 combines with J gene TRBJ2-1; no reliable D call. V was pared by 7 bases and J by 11 bases, with 21 bases between. The germline V gene has CDR1 MNHEY and CDR2 SMNVEV (reference sequence). CDR3 length: 14 amino acids.

The chain links TRBV12-3 or TRBV12-4 to TRBJ2-2; the D is unclear. The CDR3 totals 12 residues. Trimming cost V 4 bases and J 6 bases, with 6 bases left between them. As DNA, the CDR3 is TGTGCCAGCAGTTGGTTGGCCGGGGAGCTGTTTTTT. As protein: CASSWLAGELFF.

The chain is built from TRBV5-8 and TRBJ2-7; D is possibly TRBD2 (6 bases). Germline CDR1 SGHTS, CDR2 YDEGEE. V lost 4 bases and J 7 bases, leaving 15 bases between the germline ends. CDR3 length equals 13 residues. CDR3 sequence reads: CASSRWGLGEQYF. The CDR3 DNA reads as TGTGCCAGCAGCCGCTGGGGACTGGGGGAGCAGTACTTC.

J is TRBJ1-1 and V is TRBV6-4; D not resolved. The CDR3 consists of 13 residues. Germline CDR1 MRHNA, CDR2 SNTAGT. V shed 5 bases and J shed 1 base, with 8 bases lying between them. CDR3 in DNA: TGTGCCAGCAGTTTTACAGAGAACACTGAAGCTTTCTTT. This encodes CASSFTENTEAFF.

The CDR3 DNA reads as TGTGCCAGCAGTTCTACCTATCAGGGAGACGTGGATCAGCCCCAGCATTTT. It translates to CASSSTYQGDVDQPQHF. The rearrangement uses TRBV27 and TRBJ1-5; possible D gene TRBD1, 5 bases. Trimming left V 4 bases short and J 5 bases short, with 21 bases between. The V gene's germline CDR1 is MNHEY and CDR2 SMNVEV (reference sequence). This CDR3 is 17 amino acids long.

This clone was counted a single time. The rearrangement uses TRBV9 and TRBJ2-5; 12 bases agree with TRBD2. Germline V gives CDR1 SGDLS, CDR2 YYNGEE. The J segment lost 4 bases and the V segment lost 0 bases, leaving 13 bases of the junction unmatched. This CDR3 has 19 amino acids. As DNA, the CDR3 is TGTGCCAGCAGCGTAGCATTTGGGGCTAGCGGGGGGGCTAGAGAGACCCAGTACTTC. It specifies CASSVAFGASGGARETQYF.

This chain joins TRBV6-2 or TRBV6-3 and TRBJ2-3, with 11 positions matching TRBD2. CDR3 length: 16 residues. Germline loops: CDR1 MNHEY, CDR2 SVGEGT. V was pared by 4 bases and J by 6 bases, with 9 bases of the junction left unmatched. CDR3 bases: TGTGCCAGCAGTTTCTCCCTAGCGGGAGGAAGGGATACGCAGTATTTT. Its translation: CASSFSLAGGRDTQYF.

The chain employs TRBV3-1 (or the pseudogene TRBV3-2) and TRBJ2-7, with no clear D. Trimming shortened V by 1 base and J by 4 bases, and 11 bases separated the two germline ends. The germline CDR1 and CDR2 sequences are LGHDT and YNNKEL (reference sequence). The CDR3 has 14 amino acids. The CDR3 coding sequence is TGTGCCAGCAGCCAAGGACTCCAAGCATACGAGCAGTACGTC. Its translation is CASSQGLQAYEQYV.

This clone has just a few counts. The J gene is TRBJ2-2, the V gene TRBV7-9; perhaps TRBD2 as D (6 bases). With 3 bases removed from V and 3 bases from J, the gap between germline ends came to 14 bases. Per germline, CDR1 SEHNR and CDR2 FQNEAQ (reference sequence). The CDR3 sequence is 16 residues long. The CDR3 loop is CASSLSAGFYTGELFF. The CDR3 nucleotides are TGTGCCAGCAGCTTGTCGGCGGGGTTTTACACCGGGGAGCTGTTTTTT.

This CDR3 is CASSSRGSFQPQHF. In nucleotides, the CDR3 is TGTGCCAGCAGTTCCAGGGGTTCTTTCCAGCCCCAGCATTTT. The rearrangement uses TRBV6-2 or TRBV6-3 and TRBJ1-5; the D gene is possibly TRBD1 (6 bases). CDR1 and CDR2 from the germline V gene are MNHEY and SVGEGT. CDR3 size: 14 residues. Trimming removed 4 bases at V and 7 bases at J, with 14 bases between.

This chain connects TRBV5-4 to TRBJ1-5; 7 positions agree with TRBD1. The CDR3 is made up of 14 amino acids. V was pared by 1 base and J by 5 bases, with 3 bases of the junction left unmatched. Per germline, CDR1 SGHNT and CDR2 YYREEE (reference sequence). The CDR3 DNA follows: TGTGCCAGCAGCTTGCAGGGGGGAGATCAGCCCCAGCATTTT. It codes for CASSLQGGDQPQHF.

This clone has just a few counts. The chain joins TRBV6-5 to TRBJ1-2; D might be TRBD1 (6 bases). This CDR3 contains 16 residues. Germline V CDR1 and CDR2: MNHEY, SVGAGI. V shed 2 bases and J shed 2 bases, with 15 bases lying between them. The DNA of the CDR3 is TGTGCCAGCAGTTACGATTTTGGGACACCCAACTATGGCTACACCTTC. This gives the protein CASSYDFGTPNYGYTF.

For the CDR3, the DNA is TGTGCCAGCAGTTTATTCGGGAAACAAAATGAAAAACTGTTTTTT. It translates to CASSLFGKQNEKLFF. The rearrangement uses TRBV28 and TRBJ1-4; D is unresolved. This CDR3 has 15 residues. Per the germline V gene, CDR1 is MDHEN and CDR2 is SYDVKM. Trimming stripped 1 base from V and 5 bases from J, with 11 bases between. Full variable domain (remainder filled in from reference TRBV28 and TRBJ1-4): DVKVTQSSRYLVKRTGEKVFLECVQDMDHENMFWYRQDPGLGLRLIYFSYDVKMKEKGDIPEGYSVSREKKERFSLILESASTNQTSMYLCASSLFGKQNEKLFFGSGTQLSVL.

The chain uses TRBV14 and TRBJ2-5, with a possible D match to TRBD1 (6 bases). Germline V gives CDR1 SGHDN, CDR2 FVKESK. V lost 0 bases and J lost 3, with 11 bases in between. The CDR3 length is 15 residues. CDR3 sequence reads: CASSQEIRTEETQYF. CDR3 sequence (DNA): TGTGCCAGCAGCCAAGAGATTAGGACAGAAGAGACCCAGTACTTC.

This clone has just a few counts. The J gene is TRBJ1-2, the V gene TRBV5-4; D is unresolved. Between the trimmed V and J ends, which lost 3 bases and 1 base, there was a span of 10 bases. CDR3 length: 14 residues. Per the germline V gene, CDR1 is SGHNT and CDR2 is YYREEE (reference sequence). In DNA form, the CDR3 reads TGTGCCAGCAGCTCCACGCTGATTAACTATGGCTACACCTTC. As protein: CASSSTLINYGYTF.

Only a few counts were recorded for this clone. The chain recombines TRBV12-3 or TRBV12-4 with TRBJ1-4; maybe TRBD1 (5 bases). The CDR3 has 12 residues. Trimming stripped 3 bases from V and 7 bases from J, with 6 bases between. The DNA for the CDR3 is TGTGCCAGCAGTTTCAGGGTTGAAAAACTGTTTTTT. Protein product: CASSFRVEKLFF.

The rearrangement joins TRBV4-2 to TRBJ2-6; tentative D call: TRBD2 (5 bases). The CDR3 extends over 16 amino acids. Germline lookup yields CDR1 LGHNA and CDR2 YNFKEQ. Trimming took off 0 bases at V and 2 bases at J, with 8 bases between the two ends. The CDR3 nucleotides are TGTGCCAGCAGCCAAGAGTCGGGGACTGGGGCCAACGTCCTGACTTTC. It yields the protein CASSQESGTGANVLTF.

The gene calls are TRBV6-6 and TRBJ1-4; D possibly corresponds to TRBD1 (5 bases). In germline, CDR1 is MNHNY, CDR2 SVGAGI (reference sequence). V lost 2 bases, J lost 5 bases, and 15 bases lay in between. CDR3 length: 16 residues. The CDR3 bases are TGTGCCAGCAGTTACGGAGGGGTAGGGATCAATGAAAAACTGTTTTTT. This gives the protein CASSYGGVGINEKLFF.

The chain uses TRBV6-5 and TRBJ1-2; D gene uncertain. The V gene's germline CDR1 is MNHEY and CDR2 SVGAGI. The CDR3 totals 14 residues. The germline V and J ends were trimmed by 5 bases and 8 bases, with 18 bases remaining between them. CDR3 protein: CASSLLDGRGGYTF. For the CDR3, the DNA is TGTGCCAGCAGTCTCCTCGACGGACGTGGGGGCTACACCTTC.

The count of this clone is one. The chain joins TRBV4-1 to TRBJ2-3; tentative D call: TRBD2 (6 bases). This CDR3 is 16 amino acids long. Germline CDR1 is MGHRA and CDR2 is YSYEKL. Trimming took 1 base from V and 0 from J, leaving 11 bases between them. The chain's CDR3 is CASSQGSSGSTDTQYF. In DNA, the CDR3 is TGCGCCAGCAGCCAAGGAAGTAGCGGTAGCACAGATACGCAGTATTTT.

This rearrangement joins TRBV2 to TRBJ2-3, with a possible D match to TRBD1 (6 bases). The CDR3 consists of 15 residues. Trimming took off 6 bases at V and 1 base at J, with 14 bases between the two ends. Germline V gene sequence: CDR1 SNHLY, CDR2 FYNNEI. CDR3 bases: TGTGCCAGCAGCGAAAACAGGGTAGGCACAGATACGCAGTATTTT. It encodes CASSENRVGTDTQYF.